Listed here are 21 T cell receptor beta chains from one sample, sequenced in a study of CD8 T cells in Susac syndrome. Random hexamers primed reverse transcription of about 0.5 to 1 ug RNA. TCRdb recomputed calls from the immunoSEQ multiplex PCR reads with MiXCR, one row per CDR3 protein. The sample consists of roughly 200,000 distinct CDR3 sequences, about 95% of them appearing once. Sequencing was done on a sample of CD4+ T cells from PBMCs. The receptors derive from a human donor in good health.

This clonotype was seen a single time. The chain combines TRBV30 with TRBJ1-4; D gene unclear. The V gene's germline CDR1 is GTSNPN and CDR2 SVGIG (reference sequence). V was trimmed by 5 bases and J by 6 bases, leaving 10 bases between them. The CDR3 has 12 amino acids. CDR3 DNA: TGTGCCTGGGGCCGGGAGGATGAAAAACTGTTTTTT. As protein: CAWGREDEKLFF. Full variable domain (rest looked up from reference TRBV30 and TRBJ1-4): SQTIHQWPATLVQPVGSPLSLECTVEGTSNPNLYWYRQAAGRGLQLLFYSVGIGQISSEVPQNLSASRPQDRQFILSSKKLLLSDSGFYLCAWGREDEKLFFGSGTQLSVL.

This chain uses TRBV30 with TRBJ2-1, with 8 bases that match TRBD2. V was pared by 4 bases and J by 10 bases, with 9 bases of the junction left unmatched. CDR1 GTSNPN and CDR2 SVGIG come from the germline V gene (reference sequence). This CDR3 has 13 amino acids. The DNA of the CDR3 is TGTGCCTGGATTTTGCGGGAGGCCACCGAGCAGTTCTTC. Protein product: CAWILREATEQFF.

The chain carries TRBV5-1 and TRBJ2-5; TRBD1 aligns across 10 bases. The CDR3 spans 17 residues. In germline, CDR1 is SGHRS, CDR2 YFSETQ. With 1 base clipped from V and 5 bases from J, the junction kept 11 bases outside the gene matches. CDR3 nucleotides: TGCGCCAGCAGCTTGTACCTTGGACAGGGACAGGGGGAGACCCAGTACTTC. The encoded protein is CASSLYLGQGQGETQYF.

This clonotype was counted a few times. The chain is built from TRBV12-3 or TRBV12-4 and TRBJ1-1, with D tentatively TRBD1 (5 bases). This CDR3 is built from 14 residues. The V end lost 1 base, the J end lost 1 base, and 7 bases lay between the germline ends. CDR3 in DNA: TGTGCCAGCAGTTTAGGACAGAGGAACACTGAAGCTTTCTTT. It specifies CASSLGQRNTEAFF.

CDR3 nucleotides: TGTGCCAGCAGTGAACTAGCTCGGGAGCAGTTCTTC. Its translation: CASSELAREQFF. The chain links TRBV25-1 to TRBJ2-1; D may be TRBD2 (5 bases). The CDR3 is 12 residues long. Germline lookup yields CDR1 MGHDK and CDR2 SYGVNS. V was trimmed by 2 bases and J by 10 bases, leaving 9 bases between them.

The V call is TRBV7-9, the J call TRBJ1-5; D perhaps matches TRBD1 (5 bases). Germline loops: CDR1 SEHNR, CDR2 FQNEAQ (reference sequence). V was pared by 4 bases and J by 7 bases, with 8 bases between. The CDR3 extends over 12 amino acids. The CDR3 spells CASSYRQQPQHF. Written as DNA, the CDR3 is TGTGCCAGCAGCTACCGACAGCAGCCCCAGCATTTT. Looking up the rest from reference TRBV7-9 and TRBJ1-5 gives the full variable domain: DTGVSQNPRHKITKRGQNVTFRCDPISEHNRLYWYRQTLGQGPEFLTYFQNEAQLEKSRLLSDRFSAERPKGSFSTLEIQRTEQGDSAMYLCASSYRQQPQHFGDGTRLSIL.

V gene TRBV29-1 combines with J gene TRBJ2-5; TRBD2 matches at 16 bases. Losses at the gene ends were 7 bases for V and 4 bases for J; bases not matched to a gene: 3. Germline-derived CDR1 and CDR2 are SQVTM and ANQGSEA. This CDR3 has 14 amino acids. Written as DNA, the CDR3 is TGCAGCGGGGGACTAGCGGGAGGGGGAGAGACCCAGTACTTC. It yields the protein CSGGLAGGGETQYF. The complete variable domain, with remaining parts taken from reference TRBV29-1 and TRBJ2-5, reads SAVISQKPSRDICQRGTSLTIQCQVDSQVTMMFWYRQQPGQSLTLIATANQGSEATYESGFVIDKFPISRPNLTFSTLTVSNMSPEDSSIYLCSGGLAGGGETQYFGPGTRLLVL.

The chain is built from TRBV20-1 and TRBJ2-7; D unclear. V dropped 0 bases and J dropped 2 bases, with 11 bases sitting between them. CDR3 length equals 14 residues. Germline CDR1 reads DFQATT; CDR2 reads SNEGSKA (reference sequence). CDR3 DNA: TGCAGTGCTAGAGACTTCGCCGGACCCTACGAGCAGTACTTC. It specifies CSARDFAGPYEQYF.

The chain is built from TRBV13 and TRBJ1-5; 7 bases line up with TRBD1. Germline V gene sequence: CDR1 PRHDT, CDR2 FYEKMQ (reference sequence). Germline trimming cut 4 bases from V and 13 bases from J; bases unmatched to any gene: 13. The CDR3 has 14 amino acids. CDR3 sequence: CASSSRGQPGVQHF. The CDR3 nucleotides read TGTGCCAGCAGCTCCCGGGGACAGCCGGGTGTTCAGCATTTT.

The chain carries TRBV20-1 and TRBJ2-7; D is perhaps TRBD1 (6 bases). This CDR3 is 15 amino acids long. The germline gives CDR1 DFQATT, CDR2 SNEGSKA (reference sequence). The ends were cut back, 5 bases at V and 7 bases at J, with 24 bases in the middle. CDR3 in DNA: TGCAGTGCTCCACGAGCAGACGGGACAAAGCGGGAGCAGTACTTC. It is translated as CSAPRADGTKREQYF.

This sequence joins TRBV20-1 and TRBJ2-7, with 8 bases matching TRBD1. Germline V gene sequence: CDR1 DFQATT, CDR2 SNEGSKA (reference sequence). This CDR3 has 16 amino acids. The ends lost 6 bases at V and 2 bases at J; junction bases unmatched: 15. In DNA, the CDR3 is TGCAGTGCGCCACAGGGCAGGGGGCTTTACACCTACGAGCAGTACTTC. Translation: CSAPQGRGLYTYEQYF.

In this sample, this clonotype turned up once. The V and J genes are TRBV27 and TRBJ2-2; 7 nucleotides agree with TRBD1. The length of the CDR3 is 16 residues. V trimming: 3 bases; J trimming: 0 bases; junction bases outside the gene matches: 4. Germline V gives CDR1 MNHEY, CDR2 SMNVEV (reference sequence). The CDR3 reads CASSLQQGTNTGELFF. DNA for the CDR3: TGTGCCAGCAGTTTGCAACAGGGGACGAACACCGGGGAGCTGTTTTTT.

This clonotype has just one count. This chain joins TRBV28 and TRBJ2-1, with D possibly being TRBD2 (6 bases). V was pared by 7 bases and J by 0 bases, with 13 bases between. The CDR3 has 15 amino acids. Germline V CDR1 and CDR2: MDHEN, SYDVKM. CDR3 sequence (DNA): TGTGCCAGCAACAGCGCGGGAAGCTCCTACAATGAGCAGTTCTTC. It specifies CASNSAGSSYNEQFF.

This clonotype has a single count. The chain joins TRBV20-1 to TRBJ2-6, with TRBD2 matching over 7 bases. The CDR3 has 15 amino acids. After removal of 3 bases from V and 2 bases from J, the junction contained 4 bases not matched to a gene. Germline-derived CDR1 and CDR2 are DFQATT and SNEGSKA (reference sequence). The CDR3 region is CSARGGQAGANVLTF. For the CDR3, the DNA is TGCAGTGCTAGGGGAGGGCAGGCTGGGGCCAACGTCCTGACTTTC.

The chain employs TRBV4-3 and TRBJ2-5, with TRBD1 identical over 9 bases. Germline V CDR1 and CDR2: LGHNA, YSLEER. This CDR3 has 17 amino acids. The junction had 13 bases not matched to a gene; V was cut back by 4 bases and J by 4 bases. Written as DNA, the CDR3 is TGCGCCAGCAGCCCCGAGGACAGGGGCGTTAAGGGAGAGACCCAGTACTTC. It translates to CASSPEDRGVKGETQYF.

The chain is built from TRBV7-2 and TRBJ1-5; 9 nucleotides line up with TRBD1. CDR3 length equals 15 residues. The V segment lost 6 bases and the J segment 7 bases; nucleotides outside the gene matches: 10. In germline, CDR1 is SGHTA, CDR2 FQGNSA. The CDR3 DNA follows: TGTGCCAGCAGATATGACAGGGGGGAGAGCCAGCCCCAGCATTTT. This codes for CASRYDRGESQPQHF.

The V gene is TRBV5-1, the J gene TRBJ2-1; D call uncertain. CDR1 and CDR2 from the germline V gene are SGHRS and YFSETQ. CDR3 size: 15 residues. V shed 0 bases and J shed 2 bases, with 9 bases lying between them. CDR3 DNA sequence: TGCGCCAGCAGCTTGGAAGGCGTGACCTACAATGAGCAGTTCTTC. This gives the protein CASSLEGVTYNEQFF. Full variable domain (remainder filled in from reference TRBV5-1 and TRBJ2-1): KAGVTQTPRYLIKTRGQQVTLSCSPISGHRSVSWYQQTPGQGLQFLFEYFSETQRNKGNFPGRFSGRQFSNSRSEMNVSTLELGDSALYLCASSLEGVTYNEQFFGPGTRLTVL.

CDR3 residues: CASSQESQFGEQYF. CDR3 in DNA: TGTGCCAGCAGCCAAGAATCGCAGTTCGGCGAGCAGTACTTC. The V and J genes are TRBV3-1 and TRBJ2-7, with no clear D. V lost 0 bases to trimming and J lost 6 bases, with 12 bases between them. CDR3 length: 14 amino acids. The germline V gene has CDR1 LGHDT and CDR2 YNNKEL (reference sequence).

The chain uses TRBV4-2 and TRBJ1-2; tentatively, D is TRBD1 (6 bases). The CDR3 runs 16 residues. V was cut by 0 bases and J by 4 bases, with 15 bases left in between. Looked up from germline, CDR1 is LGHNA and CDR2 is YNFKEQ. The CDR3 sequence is CASSQEGTGWSYGYTF. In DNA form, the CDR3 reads TGTGCCAGCAGCCAAGAGGGAACAGGGTGGAGCTATGGCTACACCTTC.

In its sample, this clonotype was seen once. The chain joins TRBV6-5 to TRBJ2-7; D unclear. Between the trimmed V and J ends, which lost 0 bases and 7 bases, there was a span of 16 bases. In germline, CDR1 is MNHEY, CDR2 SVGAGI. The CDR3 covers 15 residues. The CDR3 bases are TGTGCCAGCAGTTACTCGTCTAGTGCCGTCAGAGAGCAGTACTTC. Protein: CASSYSSSAVREQYF.

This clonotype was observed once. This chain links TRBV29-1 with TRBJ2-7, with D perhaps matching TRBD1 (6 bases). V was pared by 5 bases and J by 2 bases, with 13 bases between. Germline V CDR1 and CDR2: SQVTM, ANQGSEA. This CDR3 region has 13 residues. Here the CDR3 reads CSVIGTTTYEQYF. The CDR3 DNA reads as TGCAGCGTTATCGGGACAACCACCTACGAGCAGTACTTC.